This T cell receptor (beta chain) derives from a study of blood T cell repertoires in COVID-19. Per the germline V gene, CDR1 is LGHNT and CDR2 is FRNRAP. The CDR3 runs 13 residues. V was cut by 2 bases and J by 3 bases, with 5 bases left in between. Original analysis: For nucleated cells, counts were estimated from reference gene primer amplification. This table comes from immunoSEQ multiplex PCR, and its TCRdb copy is limited to in-frame clones, with some not included. V and J calls and clone size are copied from that table; D and trimming were computed from the DNA. The table lists approximately 100,000 clones, 76% of them singletons. In its sample, this clone was seen a few times.

This TCR came from a man of 80 years or more with COVID-19, enrolled during active disease. This chain uses TRBV12-5 with TRBJ1-5; D call uncertain. The material sequenced was peripheral blood. The CDR3 sequence: CASGLNINQPQHF. In DNA, the CDR3 is TGTGCTAGTGGTTTGAACATCAATCAGCCCCAGCATTTT.